This TCR beta chain came from a study of technical replicates of blood from a few donors. Clones were read by immunoSEQ multiplex PCR, and TCRdb kept only the in-frame ones, dropping some. The sample comprises 84,000 or so clones, around 93% of which are singletons, and 0.2% to 0.25% rests with the top ten. The length of the CDR3 is 14 residues. Germline assignment: CDR1 SGHTS and CDR2 YDEGEE. Trimming at V came to 5 bases and at J to 2 bases, leaving 6 bases not matched to a gene. What was sequenced was T cells isolated from PBMCs. This receptor was obtained from a human donor in good health. V is TRBV5-8 and J is TRBJ2-7; 8 bases match TRBD1. This CDR3 is CASRRRGQAYEQYF. The CDR3 nucleotides read TGTGCCAGCAGACGAAGGGGACAGGCCTACGAGCAGTACTTC.